This is a list of T cell receptor beta chains from one sample in a study of T cell responses to AZD1222 COVID-19 vaccine. Repertoires were generated with immunoSEQ multiplex PCR, while TCRdb's copy carries only in-frame clones and drops some. Among about 120,000 clones listed, around nine tenths were seen once. Sequencing was performed on peripheral blood, taken on day 0 of AZD1222 vaccination. Receptors were obtained from an adult in good health. The CDR3 runs from the conserved cysteine through the conserved F or W. D genes are given only for firm matches. The listing skips clone size in some rows; elsewhere it reads once, few, many or a size class.

NA | NA | TRBJ2-7 | TRBV23-1 | 12 | CASRTYEYEQYF | TGCGCCAGCAGGACTTATGAGTACGAGCAGTACTTC
TRBD1 | NA | TRBJ1-1 | TRBV7-9 | 15 | CASSPGGGGDTEAFF | TGTGCCAGCAGCCCAGGGGGGGGCGGGGACACTGAAGCTTTCTTT
NA | NA | TRBJ1-4 | TRBV10-3 | 13 | CAISPGRGEKLFF | TGTGCCATCAGCCCGGGACGGGGAGAAAAACTGTTTTTT
NA | NA | TRBJ1-2 | TRBV5-5 | 16 | CASSLPGAGENYGYTF | TGTGCCAGCAGCTTACCCGGGGCAGGGGAGAACTATGGCTACACCTTC
NA | NA | TRBJ2-7 | TRBV2 | 11 | CASRQSPTPYF | TGTGCCAGCAGACAGTCCCCTACGCCGTACTTC
TRBD2 | NA | TRBJ2-7 | TRBV5-1 | 15 | CASSLGTSVSYEQYF | TGCGCCAGCAGCTTAGGGACTAGCGTTTCGTACGAGCAGTACTTC
TRBD1 | once | TRBJ1-5 | TRBV7-2 | 14 | CASRPTGGGQPQHF | TGTGCCAGCAGGCCCACAGGGGGCGGTCAGCCCCAGCATTTT
NA | few | TRBJ1-1 | TRBV19 | 15 | CASKHRGAMNTEAFF | TGTGCCAGTAAGCACCGGGGGGCCATGAACACTGAAGCTTTCTTT
NA | few | TRBJ1-2 | TRBV28 | 13 | CASSLAVNYGYTF | TGTGCCAGCAGTTTGGCAGTTAACTATGGCTACACCTTC
NA | NA | TRBJ2-1 | TRBV7-3 | 12 | CASSLGLDEQFF | TGTGCCAGCAGCTTAGGGTTGGATGAGCAGTTCTTC
TRBD2 | NA | TRBJ2-3 | TRBV9 | 15 | CASRRLAGVADTQYF | TGTGCCAGCAGGCGACTAGCGGGAGTGGCAGATACGCAGTATTTT
NA | NA | TRBJ2-7 | TRBV10-1 | 12 | CASSERGLEQYF | TGCGCCAGCAGTGAGAGGGGCTTGGAGCAGTACTTC
TRBD1 | NA | TRBJ2-2 | TRBV5-1 | 14 | CASSLGTGPGELFF | TGCGCCAGCAGCTTGGGGACAGGGCCCGGGGAGCTGTTTTTT
NA | NA | TRBJ2-7 | TRBV27 | 16 | CASSSPSRTRLYEQYF | TGTGCCAGCAGTTCCCCCTCCCGCACCCGCCTCTACGAGCAGTACTTC
TRBD2 | NA | TRBJ2-1 | TRBV5-1 | 16 | CASSLTSGTRYNEQFF | TGCGCCAGCAGCTTAACTAGCGGGACCCGCTACAATGAGCAGTTCTTC
TRBD2 | once | TRBJ2-7 | TRBV3-1/TRBV3-2 | 16 | CASSRGLAGISYEQYF | TGTGCCAGCAGCCGGGGACTAGCGGGAATCTCCTACGAGCAGTACTTC
TRBD1 | NA | TRBJ2-7 | TRBV11-2 | 16 | CASSFRAHGTGGEQYF | TGTGCCAGCAGCTTCCGGGCCCACGGTACAGGGGGCGAGCAGTACTTC
NA | NA | TRBJ1-5 | TRBV28 | 15 | CASNPRAPTHQPQHF | TGTGCCAGCAATCCAAGGGCCCCTACTCATCAGCCCCAGCATTTT
NA | NA | TRBJ2-7 | TRBV6-4 | 13 | CASSNGAGYEQYF | TGTGCCAGCTCGAACGGGGCAGGCTACGAGCAGTACTTC
NA | NA | TRBJ1-2 | TRBV12-3/TRBV12-4 | 13 | CASSQDWLRGYTF | TGTGCCAGCAGTCAAGATTGGTTGAGGGGCTACACCTTC
NA | NA | TRBJ2-2 | TRBV10-1 | 14 | CASRRDINTGELFF | TGCGCCAGCCGCCGGGACATCAACACCGGGGAGCTGTTTTTT
NA | NA | TRBJ2-1 | TRBV6-5 | 15 | CASTTGTSSYNEQFF | TGTGCCAGCACGACGGGCACGAGCTCCTACAATGAGCAGTTCTTC
NA | NA | TRBJ2-5 | TRBV10-1 | 13 | CASSPAIQETQYF | TGCGCCAGCAGTCCGGCGATCCAAGAGACCCAGTACTTC
NA | NA | TRBJ2-7 | TRBV24-1 | 12 | CATSEGSYEQYF | TGTGCCACCAGTGAAGGGTCCTACGAGCAGTACTTC
NA | NA | TRBJ2-7 | TRBV5-4 | 13 | CASSRTGSHEQYF | TGTGCCAGCAGCCGAACAGGGTCTCACGAGCAGTACTTC
NA | NA | TRBJ2-7 | TRBV6-4 | 15 | CASSPGQSGPYEQYF | TGTGCCAGCAGTCCCGGACAGTCGGGCCCCTACGAGCAGTACTTC
NA | NA | TRBJ1-1 | TRBV6-1 | 15 | CASSEPGVGGTEAFF | TGTGCCAGCAGTGAACCTGGGGTGGGAGGCACTGAAGCTTTCTTT
TRBD2 | NA | TRBJ2-4 | TRBV4-2 | 17 | CASRHEGGRGGQNIQYF | TGTGCCAGCAGGCACGAAGGAGGTCGGGGGGGCCAAAACATTCAGTACTTC
NA | NA | TRBJ2-7 | TRBV18 | 12 | CASSSDQPEQYF | TGTGCCAGCTCATCAGACCAGCCCGAGCAGTACTTC
TRBD2 | NA | TRBJ2-7 | TRBV27 | 15 | CASRLAGDNPYEQYF | TGTGCCAGCCGACTAGCGGGGGATAATCCCTACGAGCAGTACTTC
NA | NA | TRBJ1-1 | TRBV18 | 13 | CASSPTVDTEAFF | TGTGCCAGCTCACCAACCGTGGACACTGAAGCTTTCTTT
NA | NA | TRBJ1-5 | TRBV5-5 | 16 | CASSLRQGNSNQPQHF | TGTGCCAGCAGTTTACGGCAGGGGAATAGCAATCAGCCCCAGCATTTT
NA | NA | TRBJ2-1 | TRBV24-1 | 15 | CATSGTRDFHNEQFF | TGTGCCACCAGTGGGACCCGGGACTTCCACAATGAGCAGTTCTTC
NA | NA | TRBJ1-1 | TRBV11-2 | 16 | CASSRRPGTGNTEAFF | TGTGCCAGCAGCCGACGACCTGGGACGGGGAACACTGAAGCTTTCTTT
NA | NA | TRBJ1-4 | TRBV30 | 13 | CAWSRRHNEKLFF | TGTGCCTGGAGCCGTAGGCATAATGAAAAACTGTTTTTT
NA | NA | TRBJ1-1 | TRBV5-1 | 15 | CASSLQYRVNTEAFF | TGCGCCAGCAGCTTGCAGTACAGGGTGAACACTGAAGCTTTCTTT
NA | NA | TRBJ2-7 | TRBV5-5 | 12 | CASSWGRVEQYF | TGTGCCAGCAGCTGGGGCCGAGTAGAGCAGTACTTC
TRBD1 | NA | TRBJ1-5 | TRBV6-5 | 16 | CASSYSTRTGGQPQHF | TGTGCCAGCAGTTACTCGACCAGGACAGGGGGCCAGCCCCAGCATTTT
NA | NA | TRBJ1-2 | TRBV28 | 15 | CASSLGGTPNYGYTF | TGTGCCAGCAGTTTAGGTGGAACACCAAACTATGGCTACACCTTC